Shown below are 8 T cell receptor beta chains from a single sample sequenced in a study of blood T cell repertoires in COVID-19. Repertoires were generated with immunoSEQ multiplex PCR, while TCRdb's copy carries only in-frame clones and drops some. Of fewer than 300,000 clones listed, 82% are singletons. Sequences were obtained from peripheral blood. All receptors derive from a young woman with acute or convalescent COVID-19.

The chain is built from TRBV6-5 and TRBJ2-7, with D tentatively TRBD2 (6 bases). The germline V and J ends were trimmed by 7 bases and 4 bases, with 11 bases remaining between them. The CDR3 spans 12 residues. Germline CDR1 is MNHEY and CDR2 is SVGAGI. This CDR3 reads CASNVGGYEQYF. The CDR3 DNA reads TGTGCCAGCAATGTTGGGGGGTACGAGCAGTACTTC.

This clone was detected a few times. The gene calls are TRBV18 and TRBJ1-6; unclear D gene. V shed 3 bases and J shed 0 bases, with 18 bases lying between them. The CDR3 is made up of 19 amino acids. Germline assignment: CDR1 KGHSH and CDR2 LQKENI. The chain's CDR3 is CASSPTIGGLSSYNSPLHF. The CDR3 DNA reads as TGTGCCAGCTCACCGACGATCGGAGGGCTCAGCTCCTATAATTCACCCCTCCACTTT.

V gene TRBV7-3 combines with J gene TRBJ2-3; TRBD2 aligns across 8 bases. CDR1 SGHTA and CDR2 FQGTGA come from the germline V gene. V was pared by 5 bases and J by 6 bases, with 16 bases of the junction left unmatched. The CDR3 extends over 17 amino acids. In nucleotides, the CDR3 is TGTGCCAGCAGCCCAGGACTCGGAGCGGGGGATGTGGATACGCAGTATTTT. It specifies CASSPGLGAGDVDTQYF.

The chain recombines TRBV27 with TRBJ2-3; D may be TRBD2 (6 bases). The CDR3 sequence is 14 residues long. Germline lookup yields CDR1 MNHEY and CDR2 SMNVEV (reference sequence). V was clipped by 8 bases and J by 8 bases, with 20 bases between them. In nucleotides, the CDR3 is TGTGCCAGCGTTTCTGCCTCGGGGGTGGGTACGCAGTATTTT. Translated, it gives CASVSASGVGTQYF.

The chain recombines TRBV5-4 with TRBJ2-5, with TRBD1 as a possible D gene (5 bases). The germline CDR1 and CDR2 sequences are SGHNT and YYREEE (reference sequence). The CDR3 consists of 16 residues. V shed 2 bases and J shed 3 bases, with 17 bases lying between them. CDR3 coding DNA: TGTGCCAGCAGCTTTGGCAGGGTTGAAACTAAAGAGACCCAGTACTTC. Protein: CASSFGRVETKETQYF.

A word on this clone: The same CDR3 also results from other DNA sequences found in this sample. CDR3 sequence: CASSPQLAGKDTQYF. In DNA, the CDR3 is TGTGCCAGCTCACCACAACTAGCGGGCAAAGATACGCAGTATTTT. The chain is built from TRBV18 and TRBJ2-3; 9 positions agree with TRBD2. CDR3 length: 15 amino acids. V was clipped by 1 base and J by 5 bases; unmatched bases: 4. The germline gives CDR1 KGHSH, CDR2 LQKENI. Using reference TRBV18 and TRBJ2-3 for the parts outside the CDR3, the full variable domain is NAGVMQNPRHLVRRRGQEARLRCSPMKGHSHVYWYRQLPEEGLKFMVYLQKENIIDESGMPKERFSAEFPKEGPSILRIQQVVRGDSAAYFCASSPQLAGKDTQYFGPGTRLTVL.

This chain links TRBV7-9 with TRBJ1-1; no reliable D call. Between the trimmed V and J ends, which lost 4 bases and 4 bases, there was a span of 16 bases. The germline gives CDR1 SEHNR, CDR2 FQNEAQ (reference sequence). The CDR3 consists of 15 residues. CDR3 amino acids: CASSSYQAGGTEAFF. CDR3 DNA sequence: TGTGCCAGCAGCTCCTATCAAGCGGGAGGCACTGAAGCTTTCTTT.

This clone was seen a few times. The chain is built from TRBV7-2 and TRBJ2-1; 11 bases align to TRBD1. This CDR3 has 14 amino acids. With V trimmed by 3 bases and J by 7 bases, 2 bases remained unmatched. Germline V gene lookup returns CDR1 SGHTA and CDR2 FQGNSA. Here the CDR3 DNA reads TGTGCCAGCAGCTTGGGGACAGGGGGGAATGAGCAGTTCTTC. Protein sequence: CASSLGTGGNEQFF.